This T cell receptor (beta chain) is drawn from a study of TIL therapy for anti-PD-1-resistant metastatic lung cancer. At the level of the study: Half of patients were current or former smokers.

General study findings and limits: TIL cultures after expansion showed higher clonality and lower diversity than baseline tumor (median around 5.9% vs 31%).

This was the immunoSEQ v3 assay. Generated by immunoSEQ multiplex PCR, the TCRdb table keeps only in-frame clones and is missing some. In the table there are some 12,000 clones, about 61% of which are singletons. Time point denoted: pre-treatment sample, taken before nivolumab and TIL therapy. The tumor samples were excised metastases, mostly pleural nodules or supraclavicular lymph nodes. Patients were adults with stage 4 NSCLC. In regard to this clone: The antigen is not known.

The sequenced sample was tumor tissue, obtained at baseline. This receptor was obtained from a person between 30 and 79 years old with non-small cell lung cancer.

CDR3 amino acids: CASSLDWGRQEAFF. For the CDR3, the DNA is TGTGCCAGCAGCTTAGATTGGGGACGGCAAGAAGCTTTCTTT. This rearrangement joins TRBV7-2 to TRBJ1-1; a weak D match, TRBD1 (5 bases). The CDR3 is 14 amino acids. V dropped 1 base and J dropped 8 bases, with 14 bases sitting between them. Germline CDR1 SGHTA, CDR2 FQGNSA.